Listed here are 27 T cell receptor beta chains from one sample, sequenced in a study of blood T cell repertoires in COVID-19. Clones were read by immunoSEQ multiplex PCR, and TCRdb kept only the in-frame ones, dropping some. The profile covers around 61,000 clones, with about 81% appearing a single time and around 14% taken by the ten largest. The source material was peripheral blood. These receptors came from an elderly man with acute or convalescent COVID-19.

This chain joins TRBV5-1 and TRBJ1-1; no clear D. V was shortened by 2 bases and J by 3 bases, with 11 bases between the two germline ends. The CDR3 has 14 amino acids. CDR1 SGHRS and CDR2 YFSETQ come from the germline V gene. DNA of the CDR3: TGCGCCAGCAGCTTCCGGGGTCCCGACACTGAAGCTTTCTTT. Amino acids: CASSFRGPDTEAFF.

The rearrangement uses TRBV28 and TRBJ2-3; 9 bases match TRBD1. The trim removed 5 bases at V and 4 bases at J, leaving 7 bases unmatched. The CDR3 is 15 amino acids. Germline values: CDR1 MDHEN, CDR2 SYDVKM. In nucleotides, the CDR3 is TGTGCCAGCAGTCAAAGACAGGGGGGGGCAGATACGCAGTATTTT. It translates to CASSQRQGGADTQYF.

This rearrangement joins TRBV6-6 to TRBJ1-1, with D possibly matching TRBD1 (5 bases). Germline V gives CDR1 MNHNY, CDR2 SVGAGI (reference sequence). Trimming left V 0 bases short and J 7 bases short, with 12 bases between. The CDR3 sequence is 14 residues long. This chain's CDR3 is CASSYSSTGSEAFF. Here the CDR3 DNA reads TGTGCCAGCAGTTACTCGAGTACAGGCAGTGAAGCTTTCTTT.

The genes are TRBV7-3 and TRBJ2-2; 9 bases match TRBD1. The germline CDR1 and CDR2 sequences are SGHTA and FQGTGA. The CDR3 length is 16 residues. After removal of 1 base from V and 1 base from J, the junction contained 1 base not matched to a gene. This CDR3 is CASSLMGQGNTGELFF. The CDR3 nucleotides are TGTGCCAGCAGCTTAATGGGACAGGGGAACACCGGGGAGCTGTTTTTT.

The chain has TRBV7-2 and TRBJ2-2; 7 nucleotides align to TRBD1. CDR1 is SGHTA, CDR2 FQGNSA, per germline. J was trimmed by 2 bases and V by 7 bases; bases with no gene match: 10. This CDR3 is built from 16 residues. CDR3 sequence reads: CASTSPRQGNTGELFF. The CDR3 DNA reads as TGTGCCAGCACCTCTCCGCGACAGGGCAACACCGGGGAGCTGTTTTTT.

The CDR3 spells CASSLWTQPSNQPQHF. DNA of the CDR3: TGTGCCAGCAGCTTATGGACACAACCAAGCAATCAGCCCCAGCATTTT. V is TRBV5-6 and J is TRBJ1-5; D is perhaps TRBD1 (5 bases). Germline CDR1 and CDR2: SGHDT and YYEEEE. Trimming took 2 bases from V and 1 from J, leaving 13 bases between them. CDR3 length: 16 residues.

With regard to this clone: One end of the junction is discordant with germline, which a read error may explain. The rearrangement joins TRBV18 to TRBJ2-7, with D possibly being TRBD1 (6 bases). The CDR3 spans 14 residues. The germline V gene has CDR1 KGHSH and CDR2 LQKENI. CDR3 in amino acids: CASSPRTAAYEQYF. CDR3 nucleotides: TGTGCCAGCTCGCCACGGACAGCAGCCTACGAGCAGTACTTC. Variable domain in full (rest from reference TRBV18 and TRBJ2-7): NAGVMQNPRHLVRRRGQEARLRCSPMKGHSHVYWYRQLPEEGLKFMVYLQKENIIDESGMPKERFSAEFPKEGPSILRIQQVVRGDSAAYFCASSPRTAAYEQYFGPGTRLTVT.

The rearrangement uses TRBV5-1 and TRBJ2-7; 12 bases fit TRBD2. Trimming removed 3 bases from V and 3 bases from J; junction bases left unmatched: 4. The CDR3 has 15 amino acids. The germline CDR1 and CDR2 sequences are SGHRS and YFSETQ. The CDR3: CASSSETSGGYEQYF. CDR3 DNA sequence: TGCGCCAGCAGCTCCGAGACTAGCGGGGGCTACGAGCAGTACTTC.

A few counts support this clone. The chain combines TRBV9 with TRBJ1-1; a possible D gene is TRBD1 (5 bases). The CDR3 runs to 13 residues. Germline V gene lookup returns CDR1 SGDLS and CDR2 YYNGEE. Trimming took off 4 bases at V and 5 bases at J, with 12 bases between the two ends. The CDR3 protein is CASSTAGLTEAFF. In DNA, the CDR3 is TGTGCCAGCAGCACTGCAGGGTTGACTGAAGCTTTCTTT.

The chain joins TRBV29-1 to TRBJ2-5; maybe TRBD2 (6 bases). This CDR3 region has 13 residues. V gave up 3 bases and J gave up 5 bases, with 13 bases separating them. In germline, CDR1 is SQVTM, CDR2 ANQGSEA. CDR3 in DNA: TGCAGCGTTGAGCTAGCGAGGTGGGAGACCCAGTACTTC. It encodes CSVELARWETQYF.

J is TRBJ2-5 and V is TRBV24-1; no clear D gene. CDR1 is KGHDR and CDR2 is SFDVKD in the germline V gene. V was trimmed by 3 bases and J by 5 bases, leaving 9 bases between them. The CDR3 has 13 amino acids. The CDR3 DNA follows: TGTGCCACCAGTGATCCAGGTATTGAGACCCAGTACTTC. Translated: CATSDPGIETQYF.

The table lists this clone with a count of one. The gene calls are TRBV6-2 or TRBV6-3 and TRBJ2-1, with D hard to call. CDR1 is MNHEY and CDR2 is SVGEGT in the germline V gene. Trimming took off 4 bases at V and 7 bases at J, with 8 bases between the two ends. The CDR3 runs to 12 residues. CDR3 residues: CASSWPINEQFF. The CDR3 DNA reads TGTGCCAGCAGTTGGCCGATAAATGAGCAGTTCTTC.

The chain is built from TRBV9 and TRBJ2-6; no firm D call. The CDR3 is made up of 14 amino acids. Germline V lookup: CDR1 SGDLS, CDR2 YYNGEE. Between the trimmed V and J ends, which lost 3 bases and 0 bases, there was a span of 4 bases. The CDR3 DNA reads TGTGCCAGCAGCGCCTACTCTGGGGCCAACGTCCTGACTTTC. It is translated as CASSAYSGANVLTF.

V and J are TRBV11-2 and TRBJ2-1; 8 bases are a match to TRBD2. This CDR3 comprises 14 residues. CDR1 and CDR2 from the germline V gene are SGHAT and FQNNGV. Losses at the gene ends were 4 bases for V and 9 bases for J; bases not matched to a gene: 8. CDR3 DNA: TGTGCCAGCAGCTCCATCAATAGCGGGATTGAGCAGTTCTTC. Its protein product is CASSSINSGIEQFF.

This clone was seen only once. V gene TRBV5-6 combines with J gene TRBJ1-4; 8 bases align to TRBD1. Germline trimming cut 6 bases from V and 8 bases from J; bases unmatched to any gene: 9. This CDR3 has 14 amino acids. CDR1 is SGHDT, CDR2 YYEEEE, per germline. The CDR3 region is CASTPWDRQEKLFF. CDR3 coding DNA: TGTGCCAGCACCCCCTGGGACAGGCAGGAAAAACTGTTTTTT.

The V and J genes are TRBV5-1 and TRBJ2-7; the match to TRBD2 covers 7 bases. This CDR3 comprises 14 residues. Germline trimming cut 3 bases from V and 7 bases from J; bases unmatched to any gene: 10. Per the germline V gene, CDR1 is SGHRS and CDR2 is YFSETQ. The DNA of the CDR3 is TGCGCCAGCAGCTCCAGCGGGATGGCTAGGGAGCAGTACTTC. The encoded protein is CASSSSGMAREQYF.

The chain uses TRBV5-4 and TRBJ1-1; D perhaps matches TRBD1 (5 bases). The ends were cut back, 0 bases at V and 0 bases at J, with 6 bases in the middle. Germline V gene data show CDR1 as SGHNT and CDR2 as YYREEE (reference sequence). This CDR3 is 14 amino acids long. For the CDR3, the DNA is TGTGCCAGCAGCTTGGGGGGGGTGAACACTGAAGCTTTCTTT. Protein product: CASSLGGVNTEAFF.

The chain carries TRBV7-2 and TRBJ2-3; D might be TRBD1 (6 bases). This CDR3 spans 15 amino acids. Trimming pared 2 bases from V and 0 bases from J, leaving 9 bases between. CDR1 is SGHTA and CDR2 is FQGNSA in the germline V gene. This CDR3 is CASSLTGQSTDTQYF. The DNA of the CDR3 is TGTGCCAGCAGCTTAACCGGACAGAGCACAGATACGCAGTATTTT.

This chain joins TRBV6-5 and TRBJ2-2, with 7 bases fitting TRBD2. CDR1 is MNHEY, CDR2 SVGAGI, per germline. The CDR3 runs to 14 residues. The V gene end was trimmed by 7 bases and the J gene end by 1 base; junction bases not matched to a gene: 3. The CDR3 coding sequence is TGTGCCAGCAAACGGGGGGTGAACACCGGGGAGCTGTTTTTT. Translated, it gives CASKRGVNTGELFF.

The rearrangement joins TRBV18 to TRBJ2-1, with TRBD2 matching 16 bases. Germline CDR1 reads KGHSH; CDR2 reads LQKENI. The CDR3 has 21 residues. J was trimmed by 9 bases and V by 3 bases; bases with no gene match: 20. CDR3 residues: CASSPGQGPKGTSGRAFEQFF. DNA for the CDR3: TGTGCCAGCTCACCGGGACAGGGACCGAAAGGGACTAGCGGGAGGGCCTTTGAGCAGTTCTTC.

The rearrangement links TRBV2 to TRBJ2-4, with TRBD1 matching 10 bases. J was trimmed by 6 bases and V by 4 bases; bases with no gene match: 6. Germline assignment: CDR1 SNHLY and CDR2 FYNNEI. The CDR3 totals 15 residues. The CDR3 spells CASSAGTGAVNIQYF. CDR3 nucleotide sequence: TGTGCCAGCAGTGCGGGGACAGGGGCCGTAAACATTCAGTACTTC.

The chain is built from TRBV29-1 and TRBJ2-5; 8 bases agree with TRBD2. The junction had 7 bases not matched to a gene; V was cut back by 5 bases and J by 5 bases. The CDR3 is made up of 13 amino acids. Per germline, CDR1 SQVTM and CDR2 ANQGSEA. CDR3 in amino acids: CSVSGGGWETQYF. In nucleotides, the CDR3 is TGCAGCGTTTCCGGGGGGGGATGGGAGACCCAGTACTTC.

This clone was seen a few times. The chain joins TRBV7-3 to TRBJ1-2; 9 bases line up with TRBD1. V dropped 4 bases and J dropped 4; count of bases not matched to a gene: 4. This CDR3 has 14 residues. Germline V gene data show CDR1 as SGHTA and CDR2 as FQGTGA. The CDR3 here is CASSSRDRAYGYTF. The CDR3 nucleotides are TGTGCCAGCAGCTCTCGGGACAGGGCCTATGGCTACACCTTC.

V is TRBV6-1 and J is TRBJ2-5; a weak D match, TRBD2 (6 bases). The CDR3 is 14 amino acids. In germline, CDR1 is MNHNS, CDR2 SASEGT. V was shortened by 2 bases and J by 3 bases, with 10 bases between the two germline ends. This CDR3 is CASSENSGKETQYF. DNA of the CDR3: TGTGCCAGCAGTGAAAATAGCGGAAAAGAGACCCAGTACTTC.

The V and J genes are TRBV4-3 and TRBJ2-5; tentatively, D is TRBD1 (5 bases). This CDR3 region has 14 residues. The germline gives CDR1 LGHNA, CDR2 YSLEER. The V end lost 4 bases, the J end lost 5 bases, and 14 bases lay between the germline ends. The CDR3 DNA sequence: TGCGCCAGCAGCCTAGACAGCGCCCGGGAGACCCAGTACTTC. Translated: CASSLDSARETQYF.

The chain links TRBV27 to TRBJ1-2; D call uncertain. This CDR3 has 14 amino acids. Trimming removed 0 bases at V and 8 bases at J, with 13 bases between. Germline loops: CDR1 MNHEY, CDR2 SMNVEV (reference sequence). CDR3 DNA sequence: TGTGCCAGCAGTTTATCAGTCCCGGCGCGGGGCTACACCTTC. It encodes CASSLSVPARGYTF.

The rearrangement links TRBV5-6 to TRBJ2-5, with D perhaps matching TRBD2 (5 bases). Trimming shortened V by 0 bases and J by 5 bases, and 14 bases separated the two germline ends. CDR1 is SGHDT and CDR2 is YYEEEE in the germline V gene. The CDR3 covers 15 residues. DNA for the CDR3: TGTGCCAGCAGCTTGGCCGTCGGGGTGCGGGAGACCCAGTACTTC. This sequence encodes CASSLAVGVRETQYF.